This T cell receptor beta chain derives from a study of T cell repertoires in cytomegalovirus infection. Study information: Public TCR beta signatures were indicative of both CMV infection and a matching HLA type.

The CDR3 runs 14 residues. Germline V gene data show CDR1 as SEHNR and CDR2 as FQNEAQ (reference sequence). V lost 7 bases, J lost 4 bases, and 6 bases stayed unmatched. Turning to this clonotype: What it binds is unknown.

In TCRdb, the reads were re-called with MiXCR into one record per CDR3 protein. The sample lists about 700,000 distinct CDR3 sequences; approximately 33% were seen once. This clonotype was obtained from a human donor in good health (CMV status not recorded). Some clones in this sample may be carry-over from other donors' samples. The chain has TRBV7-9 and TRBJ2-3; 9 bases align to TRBD1. The specimen was cultured PBMCs, collected from culture after CMV antigen stimulation. The CDR3 DNA reads TGTGCCAGCATTCGGGACAGGGAGCCAGATACGCAGTATTTT. Protein product: CASIRDREPDTQYF.